This T cell receptor (beta chain) is from a study of blood T cell repertoires in COVID-19. In the study overall: Samples came from the United States, Italy and Spain, spanning acute and convalescent COVID-19.

Original processing notes: Estimation of nucleated cell counts relied on the amplification of reference gene primers. Profiled with immunoSEQ multiplex PCR; TCRdb holds only in-frame clones, not every one. The DNA gave D and trimming, while V, J and clone size come from that table. The data hold around 300,000 clones, with over 75% observed a single time. Participant age was about 18 to 95 years, and participants resided in 24 US areas. Clinical history as reported by participants underpinned cohort assignment. This CDR3 is 16 amino acids long. Germline V lookup: CDR1 SGHNT, CDR2 YYREEE (reference sequence). After removal of 3 bases from V and 3 bases from J, the junction contained 3 bases not matched to a gene.

This receptor was obtained from a woman aged 25-40 years who had recovered from COVID-19. The chain joins TRBV5-4 to TRBJ2-1; 13 positions match TRBD2. Sequencing was performed on PBMCs or T cells enriched from blood (not recorded which). The CDR3 bases are TGTGCCAGCAGCTATGGGACTAGCGGGATCTACAATGAGCAGTTCTTC. Translation: CASSYGTSGIYNEQFF.